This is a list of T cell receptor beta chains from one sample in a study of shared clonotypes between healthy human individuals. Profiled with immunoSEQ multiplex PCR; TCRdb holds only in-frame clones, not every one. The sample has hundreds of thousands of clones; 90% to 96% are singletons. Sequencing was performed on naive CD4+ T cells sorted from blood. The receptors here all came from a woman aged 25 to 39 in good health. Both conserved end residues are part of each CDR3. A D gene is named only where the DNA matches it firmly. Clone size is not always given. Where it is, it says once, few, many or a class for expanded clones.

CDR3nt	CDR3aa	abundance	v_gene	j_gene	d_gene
TGTGCCAGCAGTCACCCAGAGAGCGGGGGGCAGTACTTC	CASSHPESGGQYF	few	TRBV6-6	TRBJ2-7	TRBD2
TGTGCCATCTCTCGAAAGGAGGGCACTAATGAAAAACTGTTTTTT	CAISRKEGTNEKLFF	NA	TRBV6-6	TRBJ1-4	NA
TGTGCCAGCAGTTTTGCCGGGACAGGGGGCGAGTCCACCGGCTACACCTTC	CASSFAGTGGESTGYTF	NA	TRBV28	TRBJ1-2	TRBD1
TGTGCCAGCAGCTCGCCGGGACAGGGTTACAATGAGCAGTTCTTC	CASSSPGQGYNEQFF	NA	TRBV7-2	TRBJ2-1	TRBD1
TGTGCCAGCAGCTCACGCATCAGGGGGGGTTATGGCTACACCTTC	CASSSRIRGGYGYTF	NA	TRBV5-8	TRBJ1-2	TRBD1
TGTGCCAGCATATCGGAGGGGATAAACACTGAAGCTTTCTTT	CASISEGINTEAFF	NA	TRBV6-5	TRBJ1-1	NA
TGTGCCAGCAGCTTGAACACCGGGGAGCTGTTTTTT	CASSLNTGELFF	NA	TRBV11-3	TRBJ2-2	NA
TGCGCCAGCAGCCAAGAAGGTAGTGGACAGGTTGGTAGAGGCTACACCTTC	CASSQEGSGQVGRGYTF	NA	TRBV4-1	TRBJ1-2	TRBD1
TGCGCCAGCAGCACCCGACAGGGGAGATCCTACGAGCAGTACTTC	CASSTRQGRSYEQYF	NA	TRBV5-1	TRBJ2-7	TRBD1
TGTGCCTGGAGTGGTAGCGGAACCTACGAGCAGTACTTC	CAWSGSGTYEQYF	NA	TRBV30	TRBJ2-7	NA
TGCGCCAGCAGTGGGGCGGCGGTGCCCTACGAGCAGTACTTC	CASSGAAVPYEQYF	few	TRBV10-1	TRBJ2-7	NA
TGCGCCAGCAGCCCCATCCCTCCTATGCCCTATAACAATGAGCAGTTCTTC	CASSPIPPMPYNNEQFF	NA	TRBV4-1	TRBJ2-1	NA
TGCGCCAGCAGCCCCCAACAGGGGTTTGCTGGAAACACCATATATTTT	CASSPQQGFAGNTIYF	NA	TRBV4-1	TRBJ1-3	TRBD1
TGTGCCAGCAGCGTAGGCGGTGTGGAAGATACGCAGTATTTT	CASSVGGVEDTQYF	NA	TRBV9	TRBJ2-3	NA
TGTGCCAGCAGCCAATTTCAGGGGGAGGGCCGTGAGCAATTCTTC	CASSQFQGEGREQFF	once	TRBV4-2	TRBJ2-1	NA
TGTGCCAGTAGTTACAACCGACAGGGATTAGGGGCCAATCAGCCCCAGCATTTT	CASSYNRQGLGANQPQHF	NA	TRBV19	TRBJ1-5	TRBD1
TGTGCCAGCAGCTTTGAGGACACTGAAGCTTTCTTT	CASSFEDTEAFF	NA	TRBV7-9	TRBJ1-1	NA
TGCGCCAGCAGCCCGGACACTAACTATGGCTACACCTTC	CASSPDTNYGYTF	NA	TRBV5-1	TRBJ1-2	NA